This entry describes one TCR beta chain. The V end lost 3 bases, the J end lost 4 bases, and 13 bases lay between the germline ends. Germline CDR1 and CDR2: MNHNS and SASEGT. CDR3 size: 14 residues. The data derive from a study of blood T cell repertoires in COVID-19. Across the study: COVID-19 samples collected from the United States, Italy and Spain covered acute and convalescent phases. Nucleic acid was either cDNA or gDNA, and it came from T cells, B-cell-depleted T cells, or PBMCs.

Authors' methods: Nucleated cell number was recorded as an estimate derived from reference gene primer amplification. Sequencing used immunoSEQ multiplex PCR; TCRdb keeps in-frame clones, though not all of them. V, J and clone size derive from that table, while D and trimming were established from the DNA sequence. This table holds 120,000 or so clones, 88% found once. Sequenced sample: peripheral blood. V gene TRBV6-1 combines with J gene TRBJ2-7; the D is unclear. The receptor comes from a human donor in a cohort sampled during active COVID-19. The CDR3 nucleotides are TGTGCCAGCAGTGATAGTCGGGTTGCGTACGAGCAGTACTTC. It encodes CASSDSRVAYEQYF.